Listed here are 7 T cell receptor beta chains from one sample, sequenced in a study of shared T cell receptors in the human thymus. Clones were sequenced by immunoSEQ multiplex PCR, and TCRdb holds only the in-frame ones, with some missing. The sample holds more than 300,000 clones, approximately 95% seen once. The sequenced material came from thymocytes. Receptors originate from a human donor.

This chain uses TRBV6-1 with TRBJ2-5; D might be TRBD1 or TRBD2, each matching 6 bases. The CDR3 is 15 amino acids. V was cut by 6 bases and J by 6 bases, with 20 bases left in between. From germline, CDR1 is MNHNS and CDR2 SASEGT. The CDR3 region is CASRPGQGGPKTQYF. For the CDR3, the DNA is TGTGCCAGCAGGCCGGGACAAGGGGGGCCGAAGACCCAGTACTTC.

The rearrangement links TRBV9 to TRBJ1-2; no reliable D call. V lost 4 bases and J lost 10, with 2 bases in between. The CDR3 spans 8 residues. Germline CDR1 SGDLS, CDR2 YYNGEE. The CDR3 loop reads CASSPYTF. CDR3 coding DNA: TGTGCCAGCAGCCCCTACACCTTC. Supplemented by reference TRBV9 and TRBJ1-2, the full variable domain reads DSGVTQTPKHLITATGQRVTLRCSPRSGDLSVYWYQQSLDQGLQFLIQYYNGEERAKGNILERFSAQQFPDLHSELNLSSLELGDSALYFCASSPYTFGSGTRLTVV.

The chain links TRBV5-8 to TRBJ2-1; 10 bases line up with TRBD2. The CDR3 length is 17 residues. V was pared by 0 bases and J by 7 bases, with 10 bases of the junction left unmatched. The germline CDR1 and CDR2 sequences are SGHTS and YDEGEE. The CDR3 is CASSLGQREGPWNEQFF. In nucleotides, the CDR3 is TGTGCCAGCAGCTTGGGGCAGCGGGAGGGCCCTTGGAATGAGCAGTTCTTC.

The chain joins TRBV11-2 to TRBJ2-7; D possibly corresponds to TRBD2 (6 bases). Germline V gene sequence: CDR1 SGHAT, CDR2 FQNNGV. With 1 base removed from V and 2 bases from J, the gap between germline ends came to 18 bases. CDR3 length: 17 residues. The CDR3: CASSLAHRLATPYEQYF. The DNA for the CDR3 is TGTGCCAGCAGCTTAGCCCACCGGCTAGCGACCCCCTACGAGCAGTACTTC.

This clone was observed once. The V call is TRBV10-3, the J call TRBJ1-1, with no clear D. V gave up 6 bases and J gave up 4 bases, with 9 bases separating them. Germline V gene lookup returns CDR1 ENHRY and CDR2 SYGVKD. The CDR3 sequence is 12 residues long. The CDR3: CAIRASGTEAFF. The CDR3 DNA sequence: TGTGCCATCAGGGCCTCAGGCACTGAAGCTTTCTTT.

The chain joins TRBV7-2 to TRBJ2-1; D is perhaps TRBD2 (6 bases). Germline loops: CDR1 SGHTA, CDR2 FQGNSA. This CDR3 comprises 13 residues. V was trimmed by 3 bases and J by 9 bases, leaving 12 bases between them. The CDR3, as DNA: TGTGCCAGCAGCTTTCTGAGGACTACTGAGCAGTTCTTC. Translation gives CASSFLRTTEQFF.

The V and J genes are TRBV9 and TRBJ2-7; D is undetermined. This CDR3 contains 13 residues. With 0 bases removed from V and 4 bases from J, the gap between germline ends came to 8 bases. Germline V gene lookup returns CDR1 SGDLS and CDR2 YYNGEE. The CDR3 protein is CASSVGGWYEQYF. DNA of the CDR3: TGTGCCAGCAGCGTAGGGGGATGGTACGAGCAGTACTTC.